This TCR beta chain originates from a study of blood T cell repertoires in COVID-19. CDR1 SGHNT and CDR2 YYREEE come from the germline V gene (reference sequence). Trimming took 1 base from V and 10 from J, leaving 15 bases between them. CDR3 length: 15 residues. The method was immunoSEQ multiplex PCR; TCRdb's version includes in-frame clones alone and lacks a portion of them. The table lists roughly 500,000 clones, 85% to 90% of them singletons. The clonotype comes from a woman in her thirties or forties who had recovered from COVID-19. The sequencing sample was made of PBMCs or T cells enriched from blood (not recorded which). The rearrangement uses TRBV5-4 and TRBJ1-6; the D gene is possibly TRBD1 (5 bases). As DNA, the CDR3 is TGTGCCAGCAGCTTGATCCAGGGAACTCAATCACCCCTCCACTTT. The encoded protein is CASSLIQGTQSPLHF.